The clone carrying this T cell receptor beta chain was observed a few times. The antigen remains unidentified. The data were produced by immunoSEQ multiplex PCR, yet TCRdb's version contains in-frame clones alone and is incomplete. This sample has about 76,000 clones, with 83% found just once. The sample belongs to a study of cytotoxic CD8 clonotypes in ibrutinib-treated CLL. Study details: Responses: approximately 25 partial, 2 complete; after median around 68 months, about 15 stayed remitted, some twelve progressed. Notes on the study in general: Sampling times differed between sustained-remission and progressing patients. Researchers report that baseline clonality outpaced age-matched healthy donors and tracked circulating CD8+ T-cell counts. Clonality increased at ibrutinib response and stayed stable in sustained remission. At progression, however, it fell back toward baseline.

The CDR3 covers 14 residues. The germline V and J ends were trimmed by 4 bases and 1 base, with 8 bases remaining between them. Germline CDR1 is MNHEY and CDR2 is SMNVEV (reference sequence). Sequences were derived from PBMCs, sampled after 24 months of ibrutinib treatment. The clonotype was recovered from a human donor with chronic lymphocytic leukemia. The gene calls are TRBV27 and TRBJ1-5; no clear D. The DNA for the CDR3 is TGTGCCAGCAGTTACCGCTCCAGCAATCAGCCCCAGCATTTT. It is translated as CASSYRSSNQPQHF.